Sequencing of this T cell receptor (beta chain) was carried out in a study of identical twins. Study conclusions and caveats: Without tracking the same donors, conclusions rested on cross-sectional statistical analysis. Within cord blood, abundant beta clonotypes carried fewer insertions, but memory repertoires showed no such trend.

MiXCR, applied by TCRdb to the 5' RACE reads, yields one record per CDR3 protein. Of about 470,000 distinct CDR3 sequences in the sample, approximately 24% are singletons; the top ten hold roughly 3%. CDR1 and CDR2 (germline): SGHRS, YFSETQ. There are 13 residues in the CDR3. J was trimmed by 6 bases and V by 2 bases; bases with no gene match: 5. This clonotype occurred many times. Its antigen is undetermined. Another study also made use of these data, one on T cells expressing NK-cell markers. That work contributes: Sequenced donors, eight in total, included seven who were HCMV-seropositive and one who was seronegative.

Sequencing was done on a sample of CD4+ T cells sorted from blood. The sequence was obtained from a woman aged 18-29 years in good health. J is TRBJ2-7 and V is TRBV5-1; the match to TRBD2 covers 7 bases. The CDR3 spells CASSLGGRGEQYF. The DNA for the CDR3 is TGCGCCAGCAGCTTAGGCGGGAGAGGCGAGCAGTACTTC.